The present T cell receptor (beta chain) was sequenced within a study of Graves' ophthalmopathy and Graves' hyperthyroidism. Looked up from germline, CDR1 is SEHNR and CDR2 is FQNEAQ (reference sequence). Between the trimmed V and J ends, which lost 3 bases and 3 bases, there was a span of 11 bases. The CDR3 runs 14 residues. Beta-chain TCR CDR3 regions were amplified from RNA transcripts. RT-PCR with HTBI primers came first, then second-round multiplex PCR. TCRdb fed the multiplex PCR reads into MiXCR, producing one record per CDR3 protein. The table shows a few hundred thousand distinct CDR3 sequences, with 15% to 20% occurring only once. Donors with ophthalmopathy: moderate-to-severe activity, CAS ≥3, NOSPECS ≥4, duration under 3 months. This clonotype was counted ten times or more.

The sequence came from an adult man with Graves' ophthalmopathy. Material for sequencing was peripheral blood. The rearrangement uses TRBV7-9 and TRBJ2-5; the D call may be TRBD1 or TRBD2 (5 bases each). The CDR3 region is CASSLGTNEETQYF. Here the CDR3 DNA reads TGTGCCAGCAGCTTGGGGACCAACGAAGAGACCCAGTACTTC.